This record looks at one T cell receptor beta chain sequence and its context. Its target is unknown. This sample was taken from a study of PD-1 blockade in mismatch repair-deficient tumors. Study conclusions and caveats: Tumor-resident clones, often absent from pretreatment blood, expanded after pembrolizumab and then contracted.

Trimming took off 0 bases at V and 0 bases at J, with 12 bases between the two ends. Germline V lookup: CDR1 SGHRS, CDR2 YFSETQ. CDR3 length equals 16 residues. TCRdb's table, derived via immunoSEQ multiplex PCR, lists solely in-frame clones and lacks some. The sample lists roughly 80,000 clones; 81% were seen once. V gene TRBV5-1 combines with J gene TRBJ1-2; D unclear. This TCR came from an adult with mismatch repair-deficient cancer. Specimen: peripheral blood, collected 12 weeks after starting pembrolizumab. The CDR3 DNA reads TGCGCCAGCAGCTTGGCCCAGGCAGCTACTAACTATGGCTACACCTTC. Protein: CASSLAQAATNYGYTF.